This TCR beta chain emerged from a study of cytomegalovirus exposure and HLA in healthy donors. Findings and caveats of the study: The finding came from a later analysis; first-cohort TCR clusters tended to co-occur in the roughly 110 validation repertoires.

Germline V lookup: CDR1 SGDLS, CDR2 YYNGEE. There are 17 residues in the CDR3. The V gene end was trimmed by 0 bases and the J gene end by 0 bases; junction bases not matched to a gene: 4. Concerning this clone itself: Its specificity is unknown.

Assay used: immunoSEQ multiplex PCR; TCRdb lists only in-frame clones, some missing. The table shows 200,000 or so clones, with approximately 87% occurring only once. Material: PBMCs. This TCR came from a woman between 18 and 29 years old in good health and CMV-seronegative. The rearrangement joins TRBV9 to TRBJ1-3, with 9 bases matching TRBD1. The CDR3 DNA is TGTGCCAGCAGCGTAGGGGGACAGGGTTACTCTGGAAACACCATATATTTT. Translation gives CASSVGGQGYSGNTIYF. The full variable domain, its missing parts supplied by reference TRBV9 and TRBJ1-3, is DSGVTQTPKHLITATGQRVTLRCSPRSGDLSVYWYQQSLDQGLQFLIQYYNGEERAKGNILERFSAQQFPDLHSELNLSSLELGDSALYFCASSVGGQGYSGNTIYFGEGSWLTVV.